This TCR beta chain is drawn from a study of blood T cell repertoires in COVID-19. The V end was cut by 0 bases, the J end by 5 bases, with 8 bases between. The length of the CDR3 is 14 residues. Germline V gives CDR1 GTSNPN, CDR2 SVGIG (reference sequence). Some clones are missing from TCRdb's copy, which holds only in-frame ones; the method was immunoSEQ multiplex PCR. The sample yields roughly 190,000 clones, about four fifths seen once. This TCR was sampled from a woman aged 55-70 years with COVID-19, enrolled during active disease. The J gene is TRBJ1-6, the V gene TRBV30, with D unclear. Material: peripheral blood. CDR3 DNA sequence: TGTGCCTGGAGTGTACTGGTCGATAATTCACCCCTCCACTTT. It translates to CAWSVLVDNSPLHF. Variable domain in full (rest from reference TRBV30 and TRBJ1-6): SQTIHQWPATLVQPVGSPLSLECTVEGTSNPNLYWYRQAAGRGLQLLFYSVGIGQISSEVPQNLSASRPQDRQFILSSKKLLLSDSGFYLCAWSVLVDNSPLHFGNGTRLTVT.